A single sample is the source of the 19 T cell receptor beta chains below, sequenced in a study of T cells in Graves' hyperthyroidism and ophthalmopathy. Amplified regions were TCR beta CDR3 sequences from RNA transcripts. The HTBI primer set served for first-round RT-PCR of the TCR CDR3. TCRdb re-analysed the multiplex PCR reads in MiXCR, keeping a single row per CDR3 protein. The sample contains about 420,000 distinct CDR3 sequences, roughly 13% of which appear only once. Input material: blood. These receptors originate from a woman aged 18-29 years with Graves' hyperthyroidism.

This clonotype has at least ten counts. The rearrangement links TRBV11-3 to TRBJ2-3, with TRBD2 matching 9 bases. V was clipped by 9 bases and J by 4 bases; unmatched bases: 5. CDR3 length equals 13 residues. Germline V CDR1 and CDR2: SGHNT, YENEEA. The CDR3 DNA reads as TGTGCCAGTAGCGGGAGTGGTCCAGATACGCAGTATTTT. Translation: CASSGSGPDTQYF.

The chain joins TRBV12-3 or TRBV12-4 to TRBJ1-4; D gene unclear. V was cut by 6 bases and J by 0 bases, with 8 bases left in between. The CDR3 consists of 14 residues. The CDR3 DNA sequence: TGTGCCAGCAGCCGACAAACAACTAATGAAAAACTGTTTTTT. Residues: CASSRQTTNEKLFF.

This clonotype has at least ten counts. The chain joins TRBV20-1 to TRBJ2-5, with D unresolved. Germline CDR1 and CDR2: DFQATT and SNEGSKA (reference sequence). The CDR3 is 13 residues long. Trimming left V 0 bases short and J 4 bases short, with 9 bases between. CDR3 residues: CSARDRTGETQYF. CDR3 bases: TGCAGTGCTAGAGATCGAACTGGAGAGACCCAGTACTTC.

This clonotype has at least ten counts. DNA of the CDR3: TGTGCCAGCAGTTTAGATAAGGTGACCCAGTACTTC. Amino acids: CASSLDKVTQYF. This chain links TRBV12-3 or TRBV12-4 with TRBJ2-5; D is unclear. CDR3 size: 12 residues. The V end was cut by 1 base, the J end by 7 bases, with 7 bases between.

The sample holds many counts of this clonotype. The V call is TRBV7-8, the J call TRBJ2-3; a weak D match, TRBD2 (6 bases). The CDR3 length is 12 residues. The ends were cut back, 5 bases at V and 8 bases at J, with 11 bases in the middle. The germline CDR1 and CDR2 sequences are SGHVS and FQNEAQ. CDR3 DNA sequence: TGTGCCAGCAGCCCCTACGGGGGTACGCAGTATTTT. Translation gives CASSPYGGTQYF.

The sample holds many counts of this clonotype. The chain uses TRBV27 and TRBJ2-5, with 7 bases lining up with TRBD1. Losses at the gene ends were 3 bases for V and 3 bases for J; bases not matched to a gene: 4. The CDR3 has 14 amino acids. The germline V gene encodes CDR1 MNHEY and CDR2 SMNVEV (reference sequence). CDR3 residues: CASSFRGREETQYF. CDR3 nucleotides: TGTGCCAGCAGTTTTAGGGGGCGAGAAGAGACCCAGTACTTC.

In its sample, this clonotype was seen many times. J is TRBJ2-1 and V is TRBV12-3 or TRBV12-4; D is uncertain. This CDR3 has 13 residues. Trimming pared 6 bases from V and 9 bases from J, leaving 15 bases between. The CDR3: CASRERREGEQFF. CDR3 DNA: TGTGCCAGCAGGGAGCGTCGTGAAGGTGAGCAGTTCTTC.

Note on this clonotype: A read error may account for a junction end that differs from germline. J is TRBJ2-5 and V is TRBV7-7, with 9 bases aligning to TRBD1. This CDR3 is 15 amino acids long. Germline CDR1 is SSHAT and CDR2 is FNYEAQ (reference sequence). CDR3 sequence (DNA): TGTGCTAGCAGCCTAGGGACAGGGAGGAGGGAGACCCAGTACTTC. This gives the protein CASSLGTGRRETQYF.

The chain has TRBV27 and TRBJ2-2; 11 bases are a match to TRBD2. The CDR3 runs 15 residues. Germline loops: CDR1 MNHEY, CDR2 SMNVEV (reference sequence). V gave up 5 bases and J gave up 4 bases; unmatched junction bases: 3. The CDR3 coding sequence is TGTGCCAGCAGTACTAGCGGGAGTACCACCGGGGAGCTGTTTTTT. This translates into CASSTSGSTTGELFF.

The CDR3 is CASSSPLVAGVSGEQFF. The CDR3 DNA sequence: TGTGCCAGCAGCTCCCCCTTAGTAGCGGGAGTATCGGGTGAGCAGTTCTTC. The chain uses TRBV11-2 and TRBJ2-1, with 9 bases fitting TRBD2. With 4 bases clipped from V and 9 bases from J, the junction kept 16 bases outside the gene matches. The CDR3 has 17 residues. Looked up from germline, CDR1 is SGHAT and CDR2 is FQNNGV.

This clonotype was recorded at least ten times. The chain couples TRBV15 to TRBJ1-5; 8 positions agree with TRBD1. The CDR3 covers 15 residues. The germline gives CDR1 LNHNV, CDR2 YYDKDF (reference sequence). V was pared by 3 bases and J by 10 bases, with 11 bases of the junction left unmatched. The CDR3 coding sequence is TGTGCCACCAGCAGGGGACAGGTCGGATGGTACCCCCAGCATTTT. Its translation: CATSRGQVGWYPQHF.

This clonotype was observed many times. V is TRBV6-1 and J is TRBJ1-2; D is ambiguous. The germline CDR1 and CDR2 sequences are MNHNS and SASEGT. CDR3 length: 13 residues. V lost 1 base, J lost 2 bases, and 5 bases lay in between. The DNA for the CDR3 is TGTGCCAGCAGTGAAGAGGCGAACTATGGCTACACCTTC. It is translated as CASSEEANYGYTF.

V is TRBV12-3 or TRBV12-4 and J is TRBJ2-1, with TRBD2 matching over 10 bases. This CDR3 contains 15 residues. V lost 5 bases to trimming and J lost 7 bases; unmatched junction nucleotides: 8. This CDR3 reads CASSLLAGVWNEQFF. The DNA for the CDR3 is TGTGCCAGCAGTCTCCTAGCGGGAGTGTGGAATGAGCAGTTCTTC.

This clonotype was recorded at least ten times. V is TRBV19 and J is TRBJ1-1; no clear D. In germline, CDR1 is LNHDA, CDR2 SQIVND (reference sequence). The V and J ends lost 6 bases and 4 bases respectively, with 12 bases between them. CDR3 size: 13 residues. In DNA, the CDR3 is TGTGCCAGTAGGCCGCGTGGAGGCACTGAAGCTTTCTTT. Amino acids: CASRPRGGTEAFF.

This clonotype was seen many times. The DNA of the CDR3 is TGCAGTGTCACCTGGGGACAGAACACTGAAGCTTTCTTT. Protein: CSVTWGQNTEAFF. The chain joins TRBV20-1 to TRBJ1-1; a weak D match, TRBD1 (6 bases). Trimming removed 7 bases at V and 1 base at J, with 13 bases between. The CDR3 runs to 13 residues. CDR1 and CDR2 from the germline V gene are DFQATT and SNEGSKA (reference sequence).

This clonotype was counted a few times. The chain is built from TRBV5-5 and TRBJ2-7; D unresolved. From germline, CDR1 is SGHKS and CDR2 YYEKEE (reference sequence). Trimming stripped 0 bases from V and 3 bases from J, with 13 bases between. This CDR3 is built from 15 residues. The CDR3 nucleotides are TGTGCCAGCAGCTTGGGGAACAGCCAGTTCTACGAGCAGTACTTC. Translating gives CASSLGNSQFYEQYF. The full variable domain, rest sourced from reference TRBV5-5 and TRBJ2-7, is DAGVTQSPTHLIKTRGQQVTLRCSPISGHKSVSWYQQVLGQGPQFIFQYYEKEERGRGNFPDRFSARQFPNYSSELNVNALLLGDSALYLCASSLGNSQFYEQYFGPGTRLTVT.

The CDR3 protein is CASSSGTGPQQPQHF. CDR3 DNA sequence: TGTGCCAGCAGCTCGGGGACAGGACCCCAACAGCCCCAGCATTTT. This sequence joins TRBV13 and TRBJ1-5, with TRBD1 matching over 8 bases. The V gene end was trimmed by 4 bases and the J gene end by 7 bases; junction bases not matched to a gene: 9. The V gene's germline CDR1 is PRHDT and CDR2 FYEKMQ (reference sequence). This CDR3 has 15 amino acids.

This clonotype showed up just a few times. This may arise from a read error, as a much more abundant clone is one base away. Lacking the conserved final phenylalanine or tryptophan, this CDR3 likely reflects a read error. The CDR3, as DNA: TGTGCCAGCAGCCAATGGGCGGGAGGAGGTGAGACCCAGTACCTC. It translates to CASSQWAGGGETQYL. The chain couples TRBV3-1 to TRBJ2-5, with 8 bases matching TRBD2. This CDR3 spans 15 amino acids. Unmatched junction bases numbered 7, after V lost 2 bases and J lost 5 bases. Germline V gives CDR1 LGHDT, CDR2 YNNKEL (reference sequence).

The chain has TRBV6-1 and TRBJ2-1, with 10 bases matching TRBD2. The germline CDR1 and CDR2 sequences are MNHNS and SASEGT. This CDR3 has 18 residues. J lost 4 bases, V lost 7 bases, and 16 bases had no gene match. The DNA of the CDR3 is TGTGCCAGCACTAAAGAGGCTAGCGGGAGAAAGATTTACAATGAGCAGTTCTTC. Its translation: CASTKEASGRKIYNEQFF.